This T cell receptor (beta chain) was captured in a study of blood T cell repertoires in COVID-19. Per the germline V gene, CDR1 is ENHRY and CDR2 is SYGVKD. The CDR3 covers 16 residues. V shed 9 bases and J shed 5 bases, with 25 bases lying between them. Clinical histories supplied by participants themselves formed the basis of cohort assignment. Recovery among Cohort 3 donors was established by two negative PCRs, clearance, or symptom resolution. In the original processing: Scientists estimated how many nucleated cells there were by amplifying reference gene primers. Repertoires were generated with immunoSEQ multiplex PCR, while TCRdb's copy carries only in-frame clones and drops some. The V and J calls and the clone size are those of that table, but D and trimming were determined from the DNA. This sample carries approximately 350,000 clones, around 89% of them seen once, and the ten largest clones take roughly 1%.

This clone was seen just once. This TCR derives from a young man who had recovered from COVID-19. Source material: PBMCs or T cells enriched from blood (not recorded which). This chain links TRBV10-3 with TRBJ1-1; tentative D call: TRBD1 (5 bases). The CDR3 region has the DNA TGTGCCATTCTGCCACGCCAGGGCCGGGAGCGTACTGAAGCTTTCTTT. This gives the protein CAILPRQGRERTEAFF.